These T cell receptor beta chains were read from a single sample in a study of identifying expanded T cells in peripheral blood. Using immunoSEQ multiplex PCR, the repertoire was profiled, and TCRdb retains in-frame clones only, with some absent. This repertoire shows 100,000 to 150,000 clones, more than 75% found once; its top ten account for around 3.3%. The sample consisted of blood. These receptors all come from a person between 18 and 75 years old in good health. The CDR3 runs from the conserved cysteine through the conserved F or W.

TRBV18 CASSPGQGRETQYF
TRBV5-1 CASSYGTGILSSSTDTQYF
TRBV6-1 CASSDRGSYYGYTF
TRBV6-5 CASSALQGDGYTF
TRBV7-6 CASSTDAGELFF
TRBV7-2 CASSLTPTGQETQYF
TRBV14 CASSVQGPPGELFF
TRBV18 CASSPPSLPYEQYF
TRBV11-3 CASTNDSTASYEQYF
TRBV6-5 CASGSSGAAQETQYF
TRBV30 CAWQTGFNYGYTF
TRBV5-6 CASSLTETQYF
TRBV5-1 CASSPRAGGSGELFF
TRBV5-8 CASSLPGGNSYEQYF
TRBV5-1 CASSLTSPQETQYF
TRBV30 CAGRHGIYEQYF
TRBV6-1 CASSGQGTGQPQHF
TRBV7-2 CASSLVGHYEQYF
TRBV6-5 CASSRTSSTDTQYF
TRBV5-8 CASSPGQVYSNQPQHF
TRBV20-1 CSATVDYEQYF
TRBV30 CVGRTNTEAFF
TRBV7-2 CASSLGLMNTGELFF
TRBV2 CASGGSGAYEQYF
TRBV9 CASSVGIINYGYTF
TRBV5-1 CASSGGTGAVNSPLHF
TRBV11-2 CASSNRRASTDTQYF
TRBV11-3 CASSLLESRSPLHF